The TCR beta chain described here comes from a study of T cell responses to AZD1222 COVID-19 vaccine. Study conclusions and caveats: Compared with day 0, the breadth and depth of the Spike-specific TCR repertoire rose significantly after two doses of AZD1222. Nearly half of the spike-specific TCRs reportedly recognize variant regions that carry no mutations. Seropositive AZD1222 recipients at baseline numbered only six or seven. The donors showed a predominance of white British ancestry and of females, with possible underestimation of clonal diversity.

Sequencing used immunoSEQ multiplex PCR; TCRdb keeps in-frame clones, though not all of them. This table has about 150,000 clones, roughly nine tenths appearing once. Turning to this clone: What it binds is unknown.

This CDR3 comprises 15 residues. From germline, CDR1 is LNHNV and CDR2 YYDKDF (reference sequence). Losses at the gene ends were 0 bases for V and 6 bases for J; bases not matched to a gene: 8. This receptor was obtained from an adult who received the AZD1222 COVID-19 vaccine. J is TRBJ2-7 and V is TRBV15; 7 bases line up with TRBD1. Material: peripheral blood, obtained 28 days after the second AZD1222 dose. CDR3 DNA sequence: TGTGCCACCAGCAGAGACTACCTGCAGGGGGTCGAGCAGTACTTC. It specifies CATSRDYLQGVEQYF.